This T cell receptor (beta chain) was captured by sequencing in a study of blood T cells in healthy people across ages. A sample-barcoded 5' primer and a J-beta primer mix were used in a second PCR of about 6 to 12 cycles. TCRdb itself ran the 5' RACE reads through MiXCR, one entry per CDR3 protein. The table shows more than 900,000 distinct CDR3 sequences, with roughly 28% occurring only once. The CDR3 has 20 residues. Germline CDR1 and CDR2: MNHEY and SVGAGI. With V trimmed by 0 bases and J by 0 bases, 9 bases remained unmatched. Drawn from each donor were ten milliliters of peripheral blood. Study-wide results and caveats: Versus aged donors, long-lived donors had higher diversity and more naive CD4+ cells.

As for this clonotype: The antigen is unknown.

These sequences were also reported in another study, on T cells of mothers and their children. That source reports: The donors comprised a handful of children and their three healthy Caucasian mothers. Compared with unrelated pairs, related mother-child pairs had slightly higher, non-significant overlap.

The receptor comes from a woman aged 40-49 years in good health. This chain connects TRBV6-5 to TRBJ2-2, with 11 bases aligning to TRBD2. Input material: blood. This CDR3 reads CASSYSFWLAGGTNTGELFF. The CDR3 nucleotides are TGTGCCAGCAGTTACTCCTTTTGGCTAGCGGGGGGTACGAACACCGGGGAGCTGTTTTTT.